Sequencing of this T cell receptor (beta chain) was carried out in a study of shared clonotypes between healthy human individuals. Repertoires were generated with immunoSEQ multiplex PCR, while TCRdb's copy carries only in-frame clones and drops some. The sample records over 400,000 clones, 81% being singletons. Trimming removed 0 bases at V and 6 bases at J, with 6 bases between. This CDR3 is built from 13 residues. Germline CDR1 and CDR2: SGHTA and FQGTGA. The rearrangement joins TRBV7-3 to TRBJ1-5; the D is unclear. This TCR came from a woman between 40 and 55 years old in good health. Some clones in this sample may be carry-over from other donors' samples. The source material was PBMCs. Here the CDR3 DNA reads TGTGCCAGCAGCTTAACTCGGGGTCAGCCCCAGCATTTT. Its translation: CASSLTRGQPQHF.